This T cell receptor beta chain was retrieved from a study of CD8+CD57+ T cells in acquired aplastic anemia listed by TCRdb under 2018. About the study as a whole: DNA extracted from sorted CD4+ and CD8+ cells had a mean of approximately 3 ug, with a range of roughly 0.18 to 27.4 ug. Beyond this particular receptor, the publication reports: Although twenty-nine CD8+ CDR3 sequences were shared by patients and controls, these sequences appeared highly expressed in patients and within the immunodominant clones of patients. CD8+ Simpson's diversity did not differ significantly between patients and healthy controls (P=0.060).

TCR beta VDJ combination and CDR3 sequence profiling used genomic DNA as the template. TCR repertoire sequencing was run on an Illumina HiSeq 2000. On the study's bioinformatics: TRBV/TRBJ rearrangement plots, CDR3 size and DJ length profiles, and Simpson's diversity index were used to assess repertoires. The immunodominant clone was defined as the most abundant DNA sequence in deep sequencing data. CDR3 amino acid sequences were checked for sharing between subjects and were compared against published repertoires and the VDJdb database. TCRdb trimmed the raw reads at Q25, called clones with MiXCR and kept productive beta chains. Each record represents a unique CDR3 protein, reported with the most common genes and DNA among its rows. The V and J calls follow TCRdb's processing rather than the paper's. Recorded for this sample are about 190,000 distinct CDR3 sequences; over 60% of them occurred a single time. In total, the top ten clones hold more than 45% of the sample.

CDR1 is given as ENHRY and CDR2 as SYGVKD, both from the germline V gene. The V end loses 10 bases and the J end loses 1 base, and a stretch of 16 bases separates them. The cysteine opens and the phenylalanine closes a CDR3 of 14 amino acids. CDR3 DNA is the only sequence kept; it has 42 bases, read in frame from the first base. Concerning this clonotype: Its antigen target is currently unknown. No much larger clone exists at a distance of one base, and base qualities are not known.

TCR repertoires of sorted CD4+ and CD8+ blood T cells from severe aplastic anemia patients and healthy subjects were deep-sequenced in the study. Ficoll-Paque density gradient centrifugation was used to isolate peripheral blood mononuclear cells. Before DNA extraction, CD4+ and CD8+ T cells were sorted with FACS or magnetic beads. What was sequenced was sorted CD4+, CD8+, or CD8+CD57+ T cells (not recorded which) from PBMCs. This TCR was sampled from a human donor with severe aplastic anemia or a healthy control (not recorded which). This sequence uses TRBV10-3 and TRBJ2-5; the D gene assignment is perhaps TRBD1 or TRBD2, with each matching 5 bases. The CDR3 reads CASSKRDVQETQYF. The DNA reads TGTGCCAGCAGCAAGAGGGACGTCCAAGAGACCCAGTACTTC.